Listed below are T cell receptor beta chains from one sample, sequenced in a study of response to subunit inactivated influenza vaccine. From the RT-PCR reads, TCRdb called clonotypes with MiXCR, one entry per CDR3 protein. The sample yields approximately 530,000 distinct CDR3 sequences, 6% to 9% seen once. The sample in question was PBMCs from blood, obtained around 25 months after vaccination. The receptors were sampled from a man in his fifties or sixties who received an inactivated influenza vaccine. Both conserved end residues are part of each CDR3. The order of the fields is J gene, clone size, V gene, D gene, CDR3 protein, CDR3 DNA. The D gene is left open where the match is weak. Rows may omit the clone size; those that give it use once, few, many or a size class.

TRBJ2-3 - TRBV6-5 TRBD2 CASSYSGGGLDTQYF TGTGCCAGCAGTTACAGCGGGGGTGGGTTAGATACGCAGTATTTT
TRBJ1-2 - TRBV2 - CASKGDLANYGYTF TGTGCCAGCAAAGGGGATTTAGCTAACTATGGCTACACCTTC
TRBJ1-1 - TRBV2 - CASSTSRLNTEAFF TGTGCCAGCAGCACCTCCCGCTTGAACACTGAAGCTTTCTTT
TRBJ2-1 - TRBV25-1 - CASSGRLSNEQFF TGTGCCAGCAGTGGCCGACTGAGCAATGAGCAGTTCTTC
TRBJ2-3 few TRBV7-6 - CASSQLAGGADTQYF TGTGCCAGCAGCCAGCTAGCAGGCGGCGCAGATACGCAGTATTTT
TRBJ2-6 - TRBV6-1 TRBD1 CASSEQGDPSGANVLTF TGTGCCAGCAGTGAACAGGGGGACCCCTCTGGGGCCAACGTCCTGACTTTC
TRBJ2-7 many TRBV27 TRBD1 CASGQGLGEQYF TGTGCCAGCGGACAGGGGCTCGGGGAGCAGTACTTC
TRBJ1-1 - TRBV6-5 - CASRNLNEAFF TGTGCCAGCCGAAACCTGAATGAAGCTTTCTTT
TRBJ2-7 - TRBV28 - CASTTASYEQYF TGTGCCAGCACAACAGCCTCCTACGAGCAGTACTTC
TRBJ2-7 many TRBV28 - CASSLTPYEQYF TGTGCCAGCAGCTTAACCCCCTACGAGCAGTACTTC
TRBJ2-7 many TRBV12-3/TRBV12-4 - CASSLGPGKSYEQYF TGTGCCAGCAGTTTAGGTCCAGGGAAATCCTACGAGCAGTACTTC